Listed below are T cell receptor beta chains from one sample, sequenced in a study of resident and recirculating memory T cells in vitiligo. Generated by immunoSEQ multiplex PCR, the TCRdb table keeps only in-frame clones and is missing some. Of around 70,000 clones detected, approximately 90% appear once; the ten largest clones hold 4.9%. The sequenced sample consisted of blood. The origin of the receptors is a male donor with vitiligo. Each CDR3 is given with its conserved first and last residue. The D gene is left open where the match is weak. Rows give clone size only sometimes, using once, few, many, or a class for an expanded clone.

V	size	length	J	D	CDR3	DNA
TRBV19	-	12	TRBJ1-3	-	CAGRGSGNTIYF	TGTGCCGGGAGGGGCTCTGGAAACACCATATATTTT
TRBV30	-	14	TRBJ2-2	TRBD2	CAWSPLASGGELFF	TGTGCCTGGAGCCCACTAGCGTCAGGCGGGGAGCTGTTTTTT
TRBV19	once	13	TRBJ2-2	-	CASSISSVRELFF	TGTGCCAGTAGTATATCCTCGGTACGGGAGCTGTTTTTT
TRBV9	-	15	TRBJ1-2	TRBD1	CASSPGTAIFYGYTF	TGTGCCAGCAGCCCCGGGACAGCAATATTCTATGGCTACACCTTC
TRBV13	-	15	TRBJ2-5	TRBD2	CASSLWRGGQETQYF	TGTGCCAGCAGCTTATGGCGGGGGGGGCAAGAGACCCAGTACTTC
TRBV7-9	once	13	TRBJ2-1	-	CASSLTQGSEQFF	TGTGCCAGCAGCTTAACTCAGGGGTCTGAGCAGTTCTTC
TRBV10-3	-	16	TRBJ1-2	TRBD1	CATLEQGATLGYGYTF	TGTGCCACCCTCGAGCAGGGGGCCACACTCGGATATGGCTACACCTTC
TRBV6-5	-	13	TRBJ2-5	TRBD1	CASSLTGRETQYF	TGTGCCAGCAGTTTGACAGGGCGAGAGACCCAGTACTTC
TRBV7-3	once	14	TRBJ1-1	TRBD1	CASSAGTGNTEAFF	TGTGCCAGCAGCGCCGGGACAGGGAACACTGAAGCTTTCTTT
TRBV19	-	15	TRBJ2-1	TRBD2	CASSISGGSQIEQFF	TGTGCCAGTAGTATTAGCGGGGGGAGTCAGATTGAGCAGTTCTTC
TRBV19	-	16	TRBJ2-2	TRBD1	CASSEIGQGSTGELFF	TGTGCCAGTAGTGAGATTGGACAGGGTAGCACCGGGGAGCTGTTTTTT
TRBV5-1	once	15	TRBJ2-3	-	CASSRQVGESDTQYF	TGCGCCAGCAGCCGCCAGGTGGGAGAGTCAGATACGCAGTATTTT
TRBV27	-	14	TRBJ1-2	TRBD1	CASRRGQGGDGYTF	TGTGCCAGCAGACGCGGACAGGGAGGAGATGGCTACACCTTC
TRBV7-2	-	14	TRBJ1-3	TRBD1	CASSPQGAGNTIYF	TGTGCCAGCAGCCCACAGGGGGCTGGAAACACCATATATTTT
TRBV4-2	-	15	TRBJ1-6	-	CASSQDATSRAPSHF	TGTGCCAGCAGCCAAGATGCAACATCGAGGGCCCCCAGTCACTTT
TRBV7-8	-	14	TRBJ2-2	-	CASFQGRHTGELFF	TGTGCCAGCTTCCAGGGCCGGCACACCGGGGAGCTGTTTTTT
TRBV6-5	-	15	TRBJ1-6	-	CASSYSKGVHSPLHF	TGTGCCAGCAGTTACTCGAAGGGGGTGCATTCACCCCTCCACTTT
TRBV9	-	13	TRBJ1-4	TRBD1	CASSAGTGPRLFF	TGTGCCAGCAGCGCAGGGACAGGGCCTCGACTGTTTTTT
TRBV12-1	-	14	TRBJ2-1	-	CASRFERGGATRFF	TGTGCCAGCAGGTTTGAGCGGGGGGGAGCCACTCGGTTCTTC
TRBV5-1	-	13	TRBJ1-5	TRBD1	CASSGTGEEPQHF	TGCGCCAGCAGTGGGACAGGGGAAGAGCCCCAGCATTTT
TRBV10-1	-	15	TRBJ1-1	TRBD1	CASSERQGMRTEAFF	TGCGCCAGCAGTGAAAGACAGGGGATGAGGACTGAAGCTTTCTTT
TRBV6-4	-	14	TRBJ2-6	-	CASSPGSGANVLTF	TGTGCCAGCAGTCCAGGGTCTGGGGCCAACGTCCTGACTTTC
TRBV5-4	-	13	TRBJ1-2	-	CASSLDRAYGYTF	TGTGCCAGCAGCTTGGACAGGGCCTATGGCTACACCTTC
TRBV6-5	once	15	TRBJ2-3	-	CASSPQGSSTDTQYF	TGTGCCAGCAGTCCCCAGGGATCTAGCACAGATACGCAGTATTTT
TRBV5-1	once	13	TRBJ1-1	-	CASGGAMNTEAFF	TGCGCCAGCGGTGGGGCAATGAACACTGAAGCTTTCTTT
TRBV11-2	-	16	TRBJ1-1	-	CASSLEFGGLRTEAFF	TGTGCCAGCAGCTTAGAATTCGGCGGGTTGAGGACTGAAGCTTTCTTT
TRBV28	once	15	TRBJ1-5	TRBD1	CASRPGTETYQPQHF	TGTGCCAGCAGACCCGGGACAGAGACTTATCAGCCCCAGCATTTT
TRBV6-5	-	14	TRBJ1-2	TRBD1	CASKNRDRADGYTF	TGTGCCAGCAAGAACCGGGACAGGGCGGATGGCTACACCTTC
TRBV6-4	-	16	TRBJ2-1	TRBD1	CASSVSGTGEGNEQFF	TGTGCCAGCAGTGTTTCCGGGACAGGGGAAGGAAATGAGCAGTTCTTC
TRBV7-2	once	15	TRBJ2-7	TRBD2	CASSLDSGGPGEQYF	TGTGCCAGCAGCTTAGACAGCGGGGGCCCAGGAGAGCAGTACTTC
TRBV6-4	once	15	TRBJ1-6	TRBD1	CASSPGTGVNSPLHF	TGTGCCAGCAGTCCCGGGACAGGGGTAAATTCACCCCTCCACTTT
TRBV19	-	13	TRBJ1-5	-	CASKRVDGQPQHF	TGTGCCAGTAAGCGGGTGGACGGTCAGCCCCAGCATTTT
TRBV6-1	few	15	TRBJ2-5	TRBD2	CASAELAGEQETQYF	TGTGCCAGCGCTGAACTAGCGGGGGAGCAAGAGACCCAGTACTTC
TRBV9	-	11	TRBJ2-5	-	CASSRRETQYF	TGTGCCAGCAGCCGGCGGGAGACCCAGTACTTC
TRBV7-3	-	16	TRBJ2-3	TRBD1	CASSSYPGQNTDTQYF	TGTGCCAGCAGCTCTTACCCGGGACAGAACACAGATACGCAGTATTTT
TRBV6-5	-	15	TRBJ1-5	-	CASSSQITSNQPQHF	TGTGCCAGCAGTTCTCAGATCACTAGCAATCAGCCCCAGCATTTT
TRBV27	-	16	TRBJ1-2	-	CASSPTFARANYGYTF	TGTGCCAGCAGTCCCACATTTGCCAGGGCTAACTATGGCTACACCTTC
TRBV20-1	-	11	TRBJ1-5	-	CSASVDVREHF	TGCAGTGCTAGTGTGGACGTCAGGGAGCATTTT
TRBV29-1	few	13	TRBJ1-1	-	CSAGPGRRNEAFF	TGCAGCGCAGGACCGGGGAGAAGGAATGAAGCTTTCTTT
TRBV6-4	-	15	TRBJ2-3	-	CASSDSSGDADTQYF	TGTGCCAGCAGTGACTCCTCAGGGGATGCAGATACGCAGTATTTT
TRBV4-2	-	17	TRBJ1-4	-	CASSREGVFWPNEKLFF	TGTGCCAGCAGCCGTGAAGGGGTATTTTGGCCGAATGAAAAACTGTTTTTT
TRBV7-2	-	14	TRBJ2-5	TRBD2	CASSLSGDQETQYF	TGTGCCAGCAGCTTAAGCGGGGACCAAGAGACCCAGTACTTC
TRBV6-5	-	13	TRBJ1-2	-	CASSYGPYYGYTF	TGTGCCAGCAGTTACGGGCCATACTATGGCTACACCTTC
TRBV23-1	-	13	TRBJ1-2	-	CASSQSRDYGYTF	TGCGCCAGCAGTCAATCGAGGGATTATGGCTACACCTTC
TRBV9	once	13	TRBJ2-7	-	CASSVAGSYEQYF	TGTGCCAGCAGCGTAGCAGGTTCCTACGAGCAGTACTTC